Each of the 2 T cell receptor beta chains below was sequenced from the same sample in a study of control samples from healthy donors and cancer patients. The method was immunoSEQ multiplex PCR; TCRdb's version includes in-frame clones alone and lacks a portion of them. The table has approximately 180,000 clones, approximately 94% seen once. The sample was blood. The source is a woman between 18 and 29 years old in good health.

The rearrangement joins TRBV5-1 to TRBJ2-5, with 8 positions matching TRBD2. This CDR3 has 15 residues. Germline CDR1 SGHRS, CDR2 YFSETQ. The V segment lost 0 bases and the J segment 2 bases; nucleotides outside the gene matches: 3. This CDR3 is CASSLVAGLQETQYF. The CDR3 DNA is TGCGCCAGCAGCTTGGTAGCGGGGCTACAAGAGACCCAGTACTTC.

The chain is built from TRBV10-2 and TRBJ2-1; no definite D call. Germline assignment: CDR1 WSHSY and CDR2 SAAADI. The CDR3 spans 11 residues. V was shortened by 6 bases and J by 0 bases, with 0 bases between the two germline ends. The CDR3 sequence: CASSSYNEQFF. The DNA of the CDR3 is TGCGCCAGCAGCTCCTACAATGAGCAGTTCTTC.